This section outlines one T cell receptor beta chain sequence together with its context. Its antigen is not identified. Gene and germline names: mouse. Coverage ceases 1 residue before the CDR3 finishes, and the germline J gene fills in the end. Losses at the gene ends were 4 bases for V and 2 bases for J; bases not matched to a gene: 2. CDR3 size: 14 residues. CDR1 is KGHPV, CDR2 FQNQEV, per germline (reference sequence). Here immunoSEQ multiplex PCR was the method, and the copy in TCRdb shows in-frame clones only, minus some. The sample has 7,500 to 8,500 clones, roughly 49% seen once. Time point reported: mouse harvest day 7 after allogeneic transplant. Tail vein injection delivered 10^7 T-cell-depleted bone marrow cells and 10^6 splenic CD5+ T cells. This mouse GVHD model was MHC-mismatched B6 to BALB/c, profiled day 7 or 14. This sample is part of a study of tissue T cells after allogeneic stem cell transplantation. Study-level findings and limits: Within patients, tissue anatomy strongly shaped TCR repertoire composition. The patient cohort was small and clinically heterogeneous, with limited sampling depth.

The sequencing input was gut tissue. This receptor was identified in a female BALB/c mouse given C57BL/6 T cells with graft-versus-host disease after an allogeneic hematopoietic cell transplant. The chain couples TRBV26 to TRBJ1-3, with TRBD1 matching 7 bases. CDR3 bases read: TGTGCCAGCAGTCAGGGGGCGCCTGGAAATACGCTCTAT. The encoded protein is CASSQGAPGNTLY. The CDR3 in full is CASSQGAPGNTLYF.